The 2 T cell receptor beta chains below come from one sample, sequenced in a study of T cell responses to AZD1222 COVID-19 vaccine. Libraries were prepared by immunoSEQ multiplex PCR; TCRdb keeps only in-frame clonotypes and omits some of them. There are 150,000 or so clones in the sample; over 90% occur only once, and 5% to 5.5% lies in the top ten. The specimen comprised peripheral blood, sampled on day 0 of AZD1222 vaccination. The receptors derive from an adult in good health.

V usage is TRBV19 and J usage is TRBJ2-1, with TRBD2 matching 12 bases. The CDR3 has 15 amino acids. J gave up 7 bases and V 5 bases, and 6 bases lay outside the gene matches. Germline V gives CDR1 LNHDA, CDR2 SQIVND (reference sequence). CDR3 bases: TGTGCCAGTAGTCTAGCGGGAGGGCCGTGGAATGAGCAGTTCTTC. It yields the protein CASSLAGGPWNEQFF. The complete variable domain, with remaining parts taken from reference TRBV19 and TRBJ2-1, reads DGGITQSPKYLFRKEGQNVTLSCEQNLNHDAMYWYRQDPGQGLRLIYYSQIVNDFQKGDIAEGYSVSREKKESFPLTVTSAQKNPTAFYLCASSLAGGPWNEQFFGPGTRLTVL.

J is TRBJ2-1 and V is TRBV4-1; 8 nucleotides line up with TRBD1. There are 16 residues in the CDR3. The V and J ends lost 2 bases and 6 bases, in that order; junction bases with no gene match: 9. From germline, CDR1 is MGHRA and CDR2 YSYEKL. The CDR3 nucleotides are TGCGCCAGCAGCCAACCCCGGACAGGGTCGGGCAATGAGCAGTTCTTC. This sequence encodes CASSQPRTGSGNEQFF.